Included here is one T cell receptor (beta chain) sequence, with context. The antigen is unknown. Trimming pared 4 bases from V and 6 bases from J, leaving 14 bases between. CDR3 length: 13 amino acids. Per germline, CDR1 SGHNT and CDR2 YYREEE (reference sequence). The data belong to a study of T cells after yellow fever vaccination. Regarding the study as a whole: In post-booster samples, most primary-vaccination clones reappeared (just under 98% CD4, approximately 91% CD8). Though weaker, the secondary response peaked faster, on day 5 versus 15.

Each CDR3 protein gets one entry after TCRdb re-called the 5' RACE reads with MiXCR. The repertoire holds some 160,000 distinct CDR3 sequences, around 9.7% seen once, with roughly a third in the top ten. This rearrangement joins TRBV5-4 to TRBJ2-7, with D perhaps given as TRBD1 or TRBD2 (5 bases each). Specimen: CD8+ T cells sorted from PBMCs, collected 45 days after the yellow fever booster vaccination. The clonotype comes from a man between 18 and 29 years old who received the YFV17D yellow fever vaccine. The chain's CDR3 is CASSGGRLVEQYF. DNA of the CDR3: TGTGCCAGCAGCGGGGGACGGCTTGTCGAGCAGTACTTC.